One and the same sample provided the 20 T cell receptor beta chains below, sequenced in a study of beta chain features in type 1 diabetes. Broader study findings: Type 1 diabetes patients showed a moderate but significant shortening of TCRB CDR3s in all four CD4+ subsets.

Their recognized antigens are unknown. Expressed TCRB transcripts were sequenced because the entire RNA isolate underwent reverse transcription. Sequencing was performed with immunoSEQ multiplex PCR; in TCRdb, only in-frame clones are kept and a portion is missing. The sample includes 600,000 or so clones, around 11% seen only once; the top ten take around 0.12%. The sequenced sample was naive CD4+ T cells from blood. These TCRs come from a man aged 25 to 40 with type 1 diabetes.

This clone was seen a handful of times. The J gene is TRBJ1-5, the V gene TRBV12-5, with 7 bases aligning to TRBD1. This CDR3 comprises 15 residues. Germline CDR1 is LGHNT and CDR2 is FRNRAP. V shed 6 bases and J 4 bases; nucleotides not matched to a gene: 9. The CDR3 protein is CASGLGQLFNQPQHF. CDR3 DNA sequence: TGTGCTAGTGGCCTGGGACAGCTTTTTAATCAGCCCCAGCATTTT.

The chain uses TRBV6-5 and TRBJ2-2, with TRBD2 as a possible D gene (7 bases). Looked up from germline, CDR1 is MNHEY and CDR2 is SVGAGI. The V end lost 2 bases, the J end lost 4 bases, and 14 bases lay between the germline ends. The CDR3 totals 16 residues. CDR3 DNA: TGTGCCAGCAGTTACGGGTGGGGGGGCAGCACCGGGGAGCTGTTTTTT. Translated, it gives CASSYGWGGSTGELFF.

The chain joins TRBV2 to TRBJ2-7, with TRBD2 matching over 9 bases. Germline CDR1 SNHLY, CDR2 FYNNEI. This CDR3 is built from 15 residues. V shed 2 bases and J 7 bases; nucleotides not matched to a gene: 9. The CDR3 loop reads CASSERTSADLEQYF. CDR3 in DNA: TGTGCCAGCAGTGAAAGGACTAGCGCCGACTTAGAGCAGTACTTC.

The table lists this clone with a few counts. In the same sample, other DNA sequences code for this CDR3. The chain joins TRBV5-1 to TRBJ2-5; unclear D gene. The CDR3 extends over 14 amino acids. Germline V gene lookup returns CDR1 SGHRS and CDR2 YFSETQ. Trimming took off 0 bases at V and 2 bases at J, with 8 bases between the two ends. In DNA, the CDR3 is TGCGCCAGCAGCTTGGCTCTGTATCAAGAGACCCAGTACTTC. It specifies CASSLALYQETQYF.

This clone was found a few times. CDR3 coding DNA: TGCGCCAGCAGCGTGGACATTCTTAGCTCCTACGAGCAGTACTTC. As protein: CASSVDILSSYEQYF. The chain is built from TRBV5-1 and TRBJ2-7; TRBD1 is a possible D gene (5 bases). CDR3 size: 15 residues. CDR1 and CDR2 (germline): SGHRS, YFSETQ. V was trimmed by 4 bases and J by 0 bases, leaving 14 bases between them.

This clone was detected a few times. The genes are TRBV7-2 and TRBJ1-5; TRBD1 is a possible D gene (5 bases). Deletions cut 6 bases from V and 5 bases from J, with 8 bases between. CDR3 size: 12 residues. CDR1 and CDR2 (germline): SGHTA, FQGNSA. The CDR3 is CASRKGDQPQHF. CDR3 coding DNA: TGTGCCAGCAGAAAAGGGGATCAGCCCCAGCATTTT.

V and J are TRBV6-5 and TRBJ1-3; maybe TRBD1 (6 bases). The V gene lost 6 bases and the J gene lost 1 base, with 10 bases spanning the gap. The CDR3 is 14 amino acids. Germline loops: CDR1 MNHEY, CDR2 SVGAGI. CDR3 loop: CASRHRESGNTIYF. CDR3 nucleotides: TGTGCCAGCAGGCACAGGGAGTCTGGAAACACCATATATTTT.

The chain employs TRBV5-1 and TRBJ2-1; 9 nucleotides match TRBD2. CDR1 is SGHRS, CDR2 YFSETQ, per germline. The CDR3 extends over 15 amino acids. Trimming took 2 bases from V and 6 from J; bases not matched to a gene: 6. The CDR3 protein is CASSLGASGVNEQFF. The CDR3 DNA follows: TGCGCCAGCAGCTTAGGGGCTAGCGGGGTCAATGAGCAGTTCTTC.

The V gene is TRBV29-1, the J gene TRBJ1-3; D uncertain. Trimming removed 2 bases at V and 3 bases at J, with 8 bases between. The germline V gene encodes CDR1 SQVTM and CDR2 ANQGSEA. CDR3 length: 13 amino acids. The CDR3 DNA reads as TGCAGCGTTGAAAGCCGGGTTGGAAACACCATATATTTT. It specifies CSVESRVGNTIYF.

Written as DNA, the CDR3 is TGTGCCAGCAGCGGACAGGGGGCCAGCACAGATACGCAGTATTTT. Its protein product is CASSGQGASTDTQYF. J is TRBJ2-3 and V is TRBV9; 10 bases fit TRBD1. The CDR3 consists of 15 residues. Trimming at V came to 3 bases and at J to 0 bases, leaving 1 base not matched to a gene. The germline V gene encodes CDR1 SGDLS and CDR2 YYNGEE. Using reference TRBV9 and TRBJ2-3 for the parts outside the CDR3, the full variable domain is DSGVTQTPKHLITATGQRVTLRCSPRSGDLSVYWYQQSLDQGLQFLIQYYNGEERAKGNILERFSAQQFPDLHSELNLSSLELGDSALYFCASSGQGASTDTQYFGPGTRLTVL.

This chain links TRBV5-1 with TRBJ2-5; 12 nucleotides line up with TRBD2. The CDR3 runs to 13 residues. In germline, CDR1 is SGHRS, CDR2 YFSETQ. J lost 4 bases, V lost 7 bases, and 2 bases had no gene match. The CDR3 here is CASQTSGGETQYF. The CDR3 DNA reads as TGCGCCAGCCAGACTAGCGGGGGAGAGACCCAGTACTTC.

J is TRBJ1-5 and V is TRBV7-2, with 7 positions matching TRBD1. The CDR3 has 15 amino acids. The junction had 10 bases not matched to a gene; V was cut back by 4 bases and J by 7 bases. CDR1 and CDR2 (germline): SGHTA, FQGNSA. This CDR3 is CASSSQQGPRQPQHF. The CDR3 DNA reads as TGTGCCAGCAGCTCCCAACAGGGGCCGAGACAGCCCCAGCATTTT.

The gene calls are TRBV5-1 and TRBJ2-1; TRBD2 aligns across 9 bases. The J segment lost 3 bases and the V segment lost 2 bases, leaving 3 bases of the junction unmatched. The CDR3 spans 15 residues. CDR1 and CDR2 (germline): SGHRS, YFSETQ. This chain's CDR3 is CASSFIAGVYNEQFF. The CDR3 DNA sequence: TGCGCCAGCAGCTTTATAGCGGGGGTCTACAATGAGCAGTTCTTC.

This clone has only a few counts. This sequence joins TRBV6-1 and TRBJ1-2; D not resolved. V gave up 3 bases and J gave up 8 bases, with 16 bases separating them. The CDR3 consists of 14 residues. CDR1 and CDR2 (germline): MNHNS, SASEGT. The CDR3 coding sequence is TGTGCCAGCAGTGATATTAAGAGGTTTGGCGGCTACACCTTC. Protein sequence: CASSDIKRFGGYTF.

The chain is built from TRBV6-6 and TRBJ1-3; tentatively, D is TRBD1 (6 bases). Germline lookup yields CDR1 MNHNY and CDR2 SVGAGI (reference sequence). Between the trimmed V and J ends, which lost 11 bases and 0 bases, there was a span of 17 bases. The CDR3 has 15 residues. DNA for the CDR3: TGTGCCGTTCAACCCCGACAGGACTCTGGAAACACCATATATTTT. Translating it yields CAVQPRQDSGNTIYF.

In this sample, this clone turned up a few times. CDR3 residues: CASSLGSAQETQYF. The CDR3 DNA is TGTGCCAGCAGCTTAGGGTCAGCCCAAGAGACCCAGTACTTC. The chain links TRBV7-6 to TRBJ2-5; D is unresolved. The germline V gene has CDR1 SGHVS and CDR2 FNYEAQ. The V end lost 1 base, the J end lost 1 base, and 7 bases lay between the germline ends. The CDR3 has 14 residues.

This chain joins TRBV4-2 and TRBJ1-2; D is unresolved. This CDR3 spans 15 amino acids. Germline V CDR1 and CDR2: LGHNA, YNFKEQ. Trimming removed 4 bases at V and 2 bases at J, with 14 bases between. CDR3 sequence reads: CASSPDSQENYGYTF. DNA for the CDR3: TGTGCCAGCAGCCCGGATTCCCAGGAGAACTATGGCTACACCTTC.

There are a few counts of this clone. This chain joins TRBV5-1 and TRBJ1-5, with 7 bases aligning to TRBD1. Losses at the gene ends were 0 bases for V and 5 bases for J; bases not matched to a gene: 5. Per the germline V gene, CDR1 is SGHRS and CDR2 is YFSETQ. This CDR3 has 15 amino acids. In nucleotides, the CDR3 is TGCGCCAGCAGCTTGGAGACAGGGATCCATCAGCCCCAGCATTTT. Amino acids: CASSLETGIHQPQHF.

J is TRBJ1-1 and V is TRBV23-1, with 8 positions matching TRBD1. TRBV23-1 falls under the ORF class, with uncertain function. The CDR3 consists of 16 residues. J lost 0 bases, V lost 6 bases, and 9 bases had no gene match. CDR3 nucleotides: TGCGCCAGCAGGTTCCAGGGGGCGCGAGTGAACACTGAAGCTTTCTTT. This gives the protein CASRFQGARVNTEAFF.

The gene calls are TRBV5-6 and TRBJ2-7; D possibly corresponds to TRBD2 (6 bases). The CDR3 is made up of 14 amino acids. Per the germline V gene, CDR1 is SGHDT and CDR2 is YYEEEE. The V end lost 5 bases, the J end lost 6 bases, and 18 bases lay between the germline ends. CDR3 DNA sequence: TGTGCCAGCAGATCAGTGGGGGGACCGGGCGAGCAGTACTTC. This sequence encodes CASRSVGGPGEQYF. Based on the CDR3 plus reference TRBV5-6 and TRBJ2-7, the full variable domain is DAGVTQSPTHLIKTRGQQVTLRCSPKSGHDTVSWYQQALGQGPQFIFQYYEEEERQRGNFPDRFSGHQFPNYSSELNVNALLLGDSALYLCASRSVGGPGEQYFGPGTRLTVT.